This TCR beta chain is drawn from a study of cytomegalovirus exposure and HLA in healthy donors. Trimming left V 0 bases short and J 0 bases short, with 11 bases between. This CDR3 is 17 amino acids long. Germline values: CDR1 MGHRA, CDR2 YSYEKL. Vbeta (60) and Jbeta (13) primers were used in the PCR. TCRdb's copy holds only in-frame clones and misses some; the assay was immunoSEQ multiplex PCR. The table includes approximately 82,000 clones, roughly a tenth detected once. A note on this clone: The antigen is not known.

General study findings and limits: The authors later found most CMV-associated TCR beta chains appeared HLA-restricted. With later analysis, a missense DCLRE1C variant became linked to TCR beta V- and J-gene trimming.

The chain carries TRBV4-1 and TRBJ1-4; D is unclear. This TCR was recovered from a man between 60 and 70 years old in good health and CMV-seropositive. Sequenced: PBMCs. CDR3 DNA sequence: TGCGCCAGCAGCCAAGATAGGGAGTCCGCAACTAATGAAAAACTGTTTTTT. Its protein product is CASSQDRESATNEKLFF.